A selection of T cell receptor beta chains follows, all from one sample in a study of cytomegalovirus exposure and HLA in healthy donors. Libraries were prepared by immunoSEQ multiplex PCR; TCRdb keeps only in-frame clonotypes and omits some of them. The data show 190,000 or so clones, 79% seen once. The sequenced sample was PBMCs. Every receptor here comes from a girl aged 10-17 years in good health and CMV-seropositive. The CDR3 runs from the conserved cysteine through the conserved F or W.

v_call,j_call,cdr3_aa
TRBV4-3,TRBJ1-2,CASSQRGSYGYTF
TRBV7-2,TRBJ2-4,CASSAQLAVVAKNIQYF
TRBV29-1,TRBJ2-7,CSVPGQGDYEQYF
TRBV9,TRBJ1-1,CASSVGGPVMNTEAFF
TRBV10-2,TRBJ2-3,CASRLAGGIRDTQYF
TRBV7-6,TRBJ1-1,CASSLSGVRVNTEAFF
TRBV5-1,TRBJ1-6,CASSLGSVDQGHGLHF
TRBV4-1,TRBJ2-7,CASSQDPQGRSYEQYF
TRBV27,TRBJ2-7,CASSPEEVGSYEQYF
TRBV7-9,TRBJ2-1,CASSGRGGWNEQFF
TRBV5-1,TRBJ1-2,CASSFDGLNYGYTF
TRBV30,TRBJ2-3,CAWSRGTSGGTDTQYF
TRBV9,TRBJ2-1,CASSEQGSSYNEQFF
TRBV7-9,TRBJ1-1,CASRPNADTMNTEAFF
TRBV18,TRBJ2-4,CASSPDSTLAKNIQYF
TRBV7-2,TRBJ2-2,CASSLVTSTGNTGELFF
TRBV9,TRBJ2-3,CASSGRLVAGGIFTDTQYF
TRBV18,TRBJ2-7,CASSPQTYEQYF
TRBV5-8,TRBJ2-3,CASSLEAGGFTDTQYF
TRBV10-3,TRBJ1-2,CAIRGGGGYTF
TRBV27,TRBJ2-2,CASRLRGGLLNTGELFF
TRBV25-1,TRBJ2-2,CASLAGGATGELFF
TRBV19,TRBJ1-1,CASSPDRGAEAFF
TRBV15,TRBJ1-4,CATSREGATNEKLFF
TRBV11-3,TRBJ1-2,CASGDRDRGLYDYGYTF
TRBV7-2,TRBJ2-5,CASSLGTSGVGETQYF
TRBV5-1,TRBJ1-2,CASSDVGSYGYTF
TRBV6-6,TRBJ2-3,CASSLSGGATDTQYF
TRBV7-7,TRBJ2-1,CASSPLSSGGNEQFF
TRBV28,TRBJ2-2,CASKQGNTGELFF
TRBV5-1,TRBJ2-1,CASSLDEVGLNRKQFF
TRBV19,TRBJ2-6,CASSIQGSGANVLTF
TRBV5-1,TRBJ2-2,CASSLTGGPRTGELFF
TRBV18,TRBJ1-4,CASSQGAGEEKLFF
TRBV15,TRBJ1-2,CATSRDDRGRTF
TRBV6-5,TRBJ1-2,CASSYSQGAGGYTF
TRBV10-1,TRBJ2-5,CASSPGGNQETQYF
TRBV30,TRBJ1-4,CAWSVSEKEKLFF
TRBV14,TRBJ1-6,CASSHPQGIYNSPLHF
TRBV7-2,TRBJ2-7,CASSFGTGYEQYF
TRBV4-1,TRBJ2-5,CASSQALRGKGETQYF
TRBV13,TRBJ1-1,CASSLITRGAFF
TRBV7-2,TRBJ2-1,CASSWESSYNEQFF
TRBV7-2,TRBJ2-3,CASSSPRGLPSTDTQYF
TRBV4-1,TRBJ1-3,CASRRSGQASGNTIYF
TRBV7-9,TRBJ1-6,CASSLDSSPLHF
TRBV6-5,TRBJ1-6,CASRPPDRGGSPLHF
TRBV5-1,TRBJ1-1,CASSFGKGARDTEAFF
TRBV18,TRBJ1-2,CAGSPAEANYGYTF
TRBV25-1,TRBJ2-6,CASSPAGTGANVLTF
TRBV7-9,TRBJ2-1,CASSLGTGGFF
TRBV7-9,TRBJ2-2,CASSLTGSTGELFF
TRBV5-4,TRBJ2-7,CASSQRQNIGYEQYF
TRBV9,TRBJ2-1,CASAVGGTSGGEQFF
TRBV30,TRBJ2-1,CAWSPALGRSSYNEQFF
TRBV13,TRBJ2-1,CASSLGLAGYSDDEQFF
TRBV6-5,TRBJ2-1,CASSQGLAGGTEQFF
TRBV14,TRBJ2-5,CASSHLTLQGVDETQYF
TRBV4-1,TRBJ1-2,CASSQPDRGNDGYTF
TRBV13,TRBJ1-1,CASSFRDRMSTEAFF